This T cell receptor (beta chain) was profiled in a study of blood T cell repertoires in COVID-19 (TCRdb year 2020). Looking at the study overall: Collaborator samples came from the United States, Italy and Spain and covered acute and convalescent phases of COVID-19. The prospective study material was composed of cDNA or gDNA derived from T cells, B-cell-depleted T cells, or PBMCs. Subjects who had been exposed to COVID-19, were actively infected with it, or had recovered from it provided the deeply sampled blood TCRbeta repertoires that made up the dataset. The repertoires were released in a freely available public database meant as a resource for research on the immune response to SARS-CoV-2. Samples came from the ongoing ImmuneRACE study (first 160 participants) plus 1,254 subjects from 6 global collaborators. The sample metadata nearly always contained a de-identified subject ID, COVID-19 status, age in years and sex. Where available, HLA class I and class II types were taken from metadata supplied by the sample provider and were not determined by assay-based typing.

Sequences SGHRS (CDR1) and YFSETQ (CDR2) are obtained from the germline V gene. Reading from cysteine to phenylalanine, the CDR3 counts 16 amino acids. Just CDR3 DNA is preserved here, 48 bases in frame from base 1. The junction shows trimming of 2 bases on V and 6 bases on J, and the gene matches do not reach 7 bases of it. Of note for this clone: Its antigen is still unknown. No base quality values were provided; no much bigger clone lies one nucleotide off.

One collaborating source in Seattle enrolled patients while the patients were actively infected and followed the patients over time throughout the course of disease. Whole blood was collected in K2EDTA tubes by collaborating institutions according to the institutions' own protocols. For TCRbeta analysis, collaborators shipped samples in one of three forms: frozen whole blood, isolated PBMCs, or DNA extracted from either of those sample types. TCRbeta CDR3 regions were amplified from genomic DNA by means of the immunoSEQ Assay, a bias-controlled multiplex PCR. For the original study's pipeline: The number of nucleated cells in each sample was estimated from the amplification of reference gene primers within the assay. To quantify the absolute abundance of each unique TCRbeta CDR3 rearrangement, sequence reads were collapsed and filtered. For each sample, productive Simpson clonality was calculated as the square root of Simpson's diversity index over productive rearrangements. Entries here come from immuneACCESS through TCRdb and include only in-frame sequences with V and J called. Some clones fail to appear in such tables; in the studies checked, an unresolved V gene covers under half of the shortfall, and the cause of the remainder is unknown. V and J calls plus clone size are reproduced from that table; the DNA served to infer D and trimming. Counted in this sample were 250,000 or so clones; about 88% of them appeared once. Of the sample, over 4% falls within the top ten clones.

The paper's findings and limits, for the study overall: The amount of clinical and demographic metadata varied by source and participant and was provided uncurated.

Specimen: peripheral blood. The rearrangement joined TRBV5-1 to TRBJ2-2; TRBD2 aligns with 10 central bases. The TCR was taken from a woman aged 60-75 years with COVID-19, enrolled during active disease. The DNA sequence follows: TGCGCCAGCAGCTTTAGAACTAGCGGGGCGGCCGGGGAGCTGTTTTTT. Its coded protein is CASSFRTSGAAGELFF.